This T cell receptor beta chain appears in the sequencing data of a study of tumor-infiltrating lymphocytes in primary liver carcinoma (dated by TCRdb to the late 2010s). Turning to the overall study: Of the five patients (three men and two women, aged 30 to 69 years), four had hepatocellular carcinoma and one had combined HCC and intrahepatic cholangiocarcinoma. The 25 tumor region samples were profiled with Agilent mRNA microarrays so that TCRbeta repertoire diversity could be related to the local molecular phenotype. Roughly 3.5 to 7.5 million productive TCRbeta reads were obtained per sample, and no significant difference in read depth was found between tissue types. The five patients had tumors of stage T1-T3 N0M0, with maximum diameters ranging from roughly 4.2 to 11 cm. For each liver tumor, the study sampled five regions along with adjacent normal tissue and blood, and applied TCRbeta repertoire sequencing, expression microarrays and whole-exome sequencing. Repertoires from technical replicates were highly reproducible, with mean shared-clone rates approximately 0.88 and correlation coefficients above 0.95. A total of around 35 specimens from 5 patients went through TCRbeta repertoire sequencing, namely 25 tumor regions, 5 adjacent noncancerous liver tissues and 5 peripheral blood samples.

Without any cell sorting, total RNA and DNA were co-extracted from about 21-30 mg of bulk tissue using the AllPrep DNA/RNA mini kit. Surgical resection was performed in China between late 2015 and 2016 on about 5 patients with histopathologically diagnosed primary liver carcinoma. Patients had chronic HBV infection and were treatment-naive at sampling. Each tumor was sampled at five spatially separated regions: the superior, inferior, left-lateral and right-lateral poles and the tumor centre. More than 85% viable tumor cells were found by histology in every tumor sample. Pieces of fresh tumor and adjacent tissue were cut in half, with one half kept in RNAlater at -80 degrees C and the other half sent for histology. The study at large found these results: Just about 8-25% of top clones turned up in all five regions of a tumor, which suggests spatial heterogeneity among tumor-infiltrating T cells. Compared with blood, tumors had a significantly larger share of the repertoire taken up by the top 250 clones (p = 0.039). Only the TCR beta chain was sequenced, which likely underestimates true repertoire diversity because unpaired alpha chains were not captured. With just four or five patients in the study, the authors point out that the findings should be validated in a larger study. Repertoire overlap was higher between tumor regions (mean roughly 35%) than tumor-adjacent (approximately 17%) or tumor-blood (14%) pairs, consistent with antigen-driven expansion. Comparison of CD4+ and CD8+ T cell repertoires was precluded by the use of bulk unsorted samples.

As regards this clonotype: Its antigen is currently not known. The sample holds no much larger clone one base away, and base qualities are not on file.

TCRbeta-specific cDNA was reverse-transcribed from 500 ng total RNA using a constant-region primer and ProtoScript II reverse transcriptase. Construction of the TCRbeta libraries relied on three nested rounds of multiplex PCR, following a slightly modified ARM-PCR procedure. The first two PCR rounds used multiplex TRBV1-TRBV30 forward primers with a Cbeta reverse primer, each for approximately 11 cycles. Sample barcodes and Illumina adapters were added in a final 25-cycle PCR using Deep VentR polymerase. Amplicons of 200-500 bp were gel-purified with a QIAquick gel extraction kit before sequencing. TCRbeta amplicons were sequenced on an Illumina HiSeq 2500 with 250-bp paired-end reads. In the authors' own workflow: Trimmomatic v0.33 was used to quality-trim the reads, and FLASH v1.2.11 was used to merge paired reads so that full CDR3 sequences could be recovered. V, D and J germline segments were assigned to the rearranged TCRbeta sequences by MiGEC v1.2.1b. Clonotype statistics and Shannon-Wiener diversity indices were computed with VDJtools v1.0.0. To reduce sampling bias, subsequent analyses other than the diversity analysis used only the 250 most abundant clonotypes in each sample. The public reads were reanalyzed by TCRdb: fastp trimming at Q25, MiXCR alignment, in-frame beta chains only. Each record represents a unique CDR3 protein, reported with the most common genes and DNA among its rows. None of the V and J calls come from the authors' own analysis; TCRdb made them. The table for this sample lists 44,000 or so distinct CDR3 sequences; about two thirds of them were counted only once. Less than 35% of the sample is taken by the ten largest.

Taken from cysteine to phenylalanine, the CDR3 has 13 residues. Kept here is only the CDR3 DNA, which spans 39 bases and is read in frame from base 1. V lost 0 bases and J lost 13 bases; the stretch between them is 15 bases long. Based on the germline V gene, the CDR1 and CDR2 sequences are WSHSY and SAAADI. This sequence originates from a man aged 35-49 years with primary liver carcinoma and hepatitis B virus infection. The source material was liver tumor tissue from sampling region 5. The cell subset or site label on this specimen signifies: tumor region T5, tumor centre. The chain employs TRBV10-2 and TRBJ1-1, with no confident D gene call. DNA sequence: TGCGCCAGCAGTGAGTCGAATGGAGATGATGATTTCTTT. Its translation is CASSESNGDDDFF.